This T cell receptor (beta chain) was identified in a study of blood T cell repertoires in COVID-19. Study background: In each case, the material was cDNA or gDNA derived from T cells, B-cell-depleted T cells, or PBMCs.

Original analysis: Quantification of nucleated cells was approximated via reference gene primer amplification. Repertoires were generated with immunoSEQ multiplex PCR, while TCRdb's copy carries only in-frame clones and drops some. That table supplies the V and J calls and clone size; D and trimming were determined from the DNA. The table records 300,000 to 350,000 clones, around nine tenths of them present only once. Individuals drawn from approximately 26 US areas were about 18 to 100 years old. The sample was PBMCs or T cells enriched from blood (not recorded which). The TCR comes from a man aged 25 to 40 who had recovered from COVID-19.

CDR3 sequence reads: CASTGGTDFMNTEAFF. The DNA for the CDR3 is TGTGCCAGCACCGGAGGGACGGACTTCATGAACACTGAAGCTTTCTTT. The chain uses TRBV7-2 and TRBJ1-1; D may be TRBD1 (5 bases). The CDR3 runs to 16 residues. In germline, CDR1 is SGHTA, CDR2 FQGNSA. V was pared by 7 bases and J by 0 bases, with 18 bases between.